The clone carrying this TCR beta chain was picked up a small number of times. As yet, its antigen is unknown. This sample was taken from a study of shared clonotypes between healthy human individuals. Points from the study as a whole: Relative to their counterparts shared across all four donors, non-shared clonotypes exhibited diminished generation probabilities.

The V end was cut by 3 bases, the J end by 0 bases, with 5 bases between. This CDR3 region has 13 residues. Germline V CDR1 and CDR2: WNHNN, SYGVQD (reference sequence). The data were produced by immunoSEQ multiplex PCR, yet TCRdb's version contains in-frame clones alone and is incomplete. The table shows about 1.1 million clones, with approximately 80% occurring only once. J is TRBJ1-1 and V is TRBV10-1; D is uncertain. Source material: memory CD4+ T cells from PBMCs. Subset specified: CD45RA-negative fraction. This receptor was obtained from a man aged 18 to 30 in good health. Some clones in this sample may be carry-over from other donors' samples. In DNA, the CDR3 is TGCGCCAGCAGTGAATTGGTGAACACTGAAGCTTTCTTT. It specifies CASSELVNTEAFF.